The 27 T cell receptor beta chains below come from one sample, sequenced in a study of T-cell reconstitution after alpha-beta-depleted transplantation in children. Library preparation (for TCRbeta) was performed with unique molecular identifiers. In TCRdb, the PCR reads were re-called with MiXCR into one record per CDR3 protein. The sample yields roughly 200,000 distinct CDR3 sequences, roughly 15% seen once. The sequenced sample was PBMCs from the stem cell graft donor, obtained from the stem cell graft. The receptors originated from a human donor who donated a stem cell graft to a child with acute lymphoblastic leukemia.

This clonotype has at least ten counts. The chain recombines TRBV7-8 with TRBJ2-3; D is perhaps TRBD1 (6 bases). CDR1 SGHVS and CDR2 FQNEAQ come from the germline V gene. The CDR3 extends over 16 amino acids. V lost 5 bases to trimming and J lost 2 bases, with 17 bases between them. The CDR3 coding sequence is TGTGCCAGCAGCCCAATGTTGGGGGCGGCCACAGATACGCAGTATTTT. The encoded protein is CASSPMLGAATDTQYF.

This clonotype appeared many times. This chain connects TRBV11-2 to TRBJ1-6; D is ambiguous. This CDR3 spans 15 amino acids. Per the germline V gene, CDR1 is SGHAT and CDR2 is FQNNGV. V lost 5 bases and J 10 bases, leaving 18 bases between the germline ends. Here the CDR3 reads CASSPPWEVESPLHF. The CDR3 bases are TGTGCCAGCAGCCCACCCTGGGAGGTTGAATCACCCCTCCACTTT.

This clonotype was detected ten times or more. V usage is TRBV5-1 and J usage is TRBJ2-5; the match to TRBD2 covers 7 bases. J lost 0 bases, V lost 2 bases, and 4 bases had no gene match. The germline V gene encodes CDR1 SGHRS and CDR2 YFSETQ. The CDR3 is made up of 15 amino acids. The CDR3 protein is CASSLGGSDQETQYF. The CDR3 nucleotides are TGCGCCAGCAGCTTAGGCGGGAGCGACCAAGAGACCCAGTACTTC. Together with reference TRBV5-1 and TRBJ2-5, the CDR3 gives the full variable domain: KAGVTQTPRYLIKTRGQQVTLSCSPISGHRSVSWYQQTPGQGLQFLFEYFSETQRNKGNFPGRFSGRQFSNSRSEMNVSTLELGDSALYLCASSLGGSDQETQYFGPGTRLLVL.

The CDR3 region has the DNA TGTGCCAGCAGCTTTAGCGGCAATTCCTACAATGAGCAGTTCTTC. Amino acid sequence: CASSFSGNSYNEQFF. The rearrangement links TRBV7-8 to TRBJ2-1, with a tentative D call TRBD2 (6 bases). With 3 bases removed from V and 1 base from J, the gap between germline ends came to 10 bases. Germline V CDR1 and CDR2: SGHVS, FQNEAQ. The CDR3 sequence is 15 residues long.

This clonotype has at least ten counts. The CDR3 loop is CASGLVYLELAGGSNEQFF. CDR3 bases: TGTGCTAGTGGTTTGGTATATTTAGAGCTAGCGGGAGGTTCCAATGAGCAGTTCTTC. V gene TRBV12-5 combines with J gene TRBJ2-1; TRBD2 matches 11 bases. The ends lost 0 bases at V and 6 bases at J; junction bases unmatched: 13. The CDR3 consists of 19 residues. Germline lookup yields CDR1 LGHNT and CDR2 FRNRAP.

This clonotype has at least ten counts. The gene calls are TRBV4-2 and TRBJ1-5; 9 bases agree with TRBD1. Germline V CDR1 and CDR2: LGHNA, YNFKEQ. V lost 5 bases and J lost 3; bases outside the gene matches: 8. This CDR3 is 16 amino acids long. The CDR3 spells CASSGPGQGLNQPQHF. CDR3 sequence (DNA): TGTGCCAGCAGCGGACCGGGACAGGGTCTCAATCAGCCCCAGCATTTT.

This clonotype appeared many times. This chain links TRBV5-1 with TRBJ2-7, with D tentatively TRBD2 (6 bases). Germline V lookup: CDR1 SGHRS, CDR2 YFSETQ. V shed 2 bases and J shed 4 bases, with 13 bases lying between them. The CDR3 has 14 residues. CDR3 sequence reads: CASSLLGREYEQYF. CDR3 in DNA: TGCGCCAGCAGCTTACTGGGGCGGGAATACGAGCAGTACTTC.

This clonotype was counted between two and nine times. This chain connects TRBV7-9 to TRBJ2-1, with D possibly matching TRBD1 (6 bases). The CDR3 consists of 12 residues. Germline CDR1 reads SEHNR; CDR2 reads FQNEAQ (reference sequence). V lost 5 bases and J lost 8, with 10 bases in between. CDR3 sequence: CASSETGDEQFF. The CDR3 region has the DNA TGTGCCAGCAGCGAGACAGGAGATGAGCAGTTCTTC.

This chain links TRBV6-5 with TRBJ2-1; D gene uncertain. Trimming took 0 bases from V and 4 from J, leaving 10 bases between them. CDR3 length equals 15 residues. Germline V gene lookup returns CDR1 MNHEY and CDR2 SVGAGI. This CDR3 reads CASSYSRLQYNEQFF. CDR3 in DNA: TGTGCCAGCAGTTACTCCCGGTTGCAGTACAATGAGCAGTTCTTC.

Ten or more counts support this clonotype. A junction end diverges from the germline sequence, so it may reflect a read error. The chain combines TRBV20-1 with TRBJ1-3; the match to TRBD1 covers 7 bases. CDR3 length equals 14 residues. Germline-derived CDR1 and CDR2 are DFQATT and SNEGSKA (reference sequence). The CDR3 DNA reads TGCAGCGCTATAGACAGGGTCACTGGAAACACCATATATTTT. Its protein is CSAIDRVTGNTIYF.

This clonotype was seen ten or more times. The chain recombines TRBV11-2 with TRBJ2-7; no definite D call. The CDR3 is 14 amino acids. V lost 5 bases and J lost 3, with 14 bases in between. Germline V CDR1 and CDR2: SGHAT, FQNNGV. The DNA for the CDR3 is TGTGCCAGCAGCGGGCTGGGATCGGTCTACGAGCAGTACTTC. Protein: CASSGLGSVYEQYF. The complete variable domain, with remaining parts taken from reference TRBV11-2 and TRBJ2-7, reads EAGVAQSPRYKIIEKRQSVAFWCNPISGHATLYWYQQILGQGPKLLIQFQNNGVVDDSQLPKDRFSAERLKGVDSTLKIQPAKLEDSAVYLCASSGLGSVYEQYFGPGTRLTVT.

In this sample, this clonotype turned up many times. The genes are TRBV20-1 and TRBJ1-5; 8 bases fit TRBD1. The V gene's germline CDR1 is DFQATT and CDR2 SNEGSKA (reference sequence). V trimming: 4 bases; J trimming: 5 bases; junction bases outside the gene matches: 10. The CDR3 contains 15 residues. The DNA of the CDR3 is TGCAGTGCTATCGTGGACAGGGCAGACCATCAGCCCCAGCATTTT. Translating gives CSAIVDRADHQPQHF.

This clonotype was seen many times. The CDR3 DNA reads TGTGCCAGCAGTGGTTGGGACAGGGTTCTTTCGGACACCGGGGAGCTGTTTTTT. Protein: CASSGWDRVLSDTGELFF. This rearrangement joins TRBV25-1 to TRBJ2-2, with 9 bases lining up with TRBD1. V was pared by 4 bases and J by 3 bases, with 12 bases of the junction left unmatched. This CDR3 contains 18 residues. The V gene's germline CDR1 is MGHDK and CDR2 SYGVNS.

The rearrangement links TRBV20-1 to TRBJ2-7; D possibly corresponds to TRBD1 (5 bases). This CDR3 spans 15 amino acids. Trimming took off 6 bases at V and 5 bases at J, with 23 bases between the two ends. Germline values: CDR1 DFQATT, CDR2 SNEGSKA (reference sequence). The CDR3 loop is CSADKVGRAVDEQYF. CDR3 bases: TGCAGTGCAGATAAAGTGGGCAGGGCCGTGGACGAGCAGTACTTC.

This clonotype showed up many times. V gene TRBV5-1 combines with J gene TRBJ2-3; the D call may be TRBD1 or TRBD2 (6 bases each). V was shortened by 4 bases and J by 1 base, with 7 bases between the two germline ends. This CDR3 has 13 amino acids. Germline V lookup: CDR1 SGHRS, CDR2 YFSETQ. CDR3 coding DNA: TGCGCCAGCAGCAGGGGGGGCACAGATACGCAGTATTTT. The encoded protein is CASSRGGTDTQYF.

This clonotype was recorded at least ten times. CDR3 amino acids: CSGVSSSYEQYF. The CDR3 DNA is TGCAGCGGAGTCAGCAGCTCCTACGAGCAGTACTTC. The chain couples TRBV29-1 to TRBJ2-7; D unresolved. Germline lookup yields CDR1 SQVTM and CDR2 ANQGSEA. V was cut by 7 bases and J by 0 bases, with 10 bases left in between. The CDR3 sequence is 12 residues long.

There are many counts of this clonotype. The chain joins TRBV7-9 to TRBJ2-3, with a tentative D call TRBD2 (5 bases). The CDR3 contains 12 residues. The ends were cut back, 5 bases at V and 4 bases at J, with 7 bases in the middle. Per the germline V gene, CDR1 is SEHNR and CDR2 is FQNEAQ (reference sequence). CDR3 nucleotide sequence: TGTGCCAGCAGCGCCGGGGCAGATACGCAGTATTTT. Its protein is CASSAGADTQYF.

Ten or more counts support this clonotype. V and J are TRBV12-3 or TRBV12-4 and TRBJ2-7; 8 bases are a match to TRBD1. The CDR3 extends over 14 amino acids. V lost 5 bases to trimming and J lost 0 bases; unmatched junction nucleotides: 3. CDR3 in amino acids: CASSQQGGSYEQYF. CDR3 nucleotide sequence: TGTGCCAGCAGTCAACAGGGGGGCTCCTACGAGCAGTACTTC.

The CDR3 sequence is CASSPSGGRNEQFF. CDR3 in DNA: TGTGCCAGCAGCCCATCAGGAGGGAGGAATGAGCAGTTCTTC. The chain uses TRBV7-2 and TRBJ2-1; D possibly corresponds to TRBD2 (6 bases). Germline V gene data show CDR1 as SGHTA and CDR2 as FQGNSA. V was shortened by 5 bases and J by 7 bases, with 15 bases between the two germline ends. CDR3 length: 14 residues.

Many counts were recorded for this clonotype. DNA for the CDR3: TGTGCCAGCAGTAGGACAGGGGCCCGTGGCTACACCTTC. It specifies CASSRTGARGYTF. This chain links TRBV12-3 or TRBV12-4 with TRBJ1-2, with 9 bases that match TRBD1. The CDR3 is 13 residues long. The V and J ends lost 5 bases and 7 bases, in that order; junction bases with no gene match: 5.

This clonotype was counted many times. The V gene is TRBV20-1, the J gene TRBJ1-2; unclear D gene. CDR3 length equals 12 residues. CDR1 is DFQATT and CDR2 is SNEGSKA in the germline V gene (reference sequence). V was trimmed by 0 bases and J by 8 bases, leaving 10 bases between them. CDR3 loop: CSARDVVGGYTF. The CDR3 nucleotides are TGCAGTGCTAGAGATGTAGTAGGCGGCTACACCTTC.

Many counts were recorded for this clonotype. V gene TRBV6-5 combines with J gene TRBJ2-5, with D unclear. Germline V gives CDR1 MNHEY, CDR2 SVGAGI. With 2 bases removed from V and 2 bases from J, the gap between germline ends came to 6 bases. The CDR3 spans 13 residues. The CDR3 DNA reads as TGTGCCAGCAGTTACATCGGGCAAGAGACCCAGTACTTC. Protein sequence: CASSYIGQETQYF.

In this sample, this clonotype turned up many times. The junction shows a germline mismatch at one end, possibly a read error. The rearrangement links TRBV20-1 to TRBJ1-5; D is perhaps TRBD1 (6 bases). The CDR3 contains 13 residues. Germline V CDR1 and CDR2: DFQATT, SNEGSKA (reference sequence). For the CDR3, the DNA is TGCAGTTCTAGGGGGGCGAGCAATCAGCCCCAGCATTTT. Translation: CSSRGASNQPQHF.

The CDR3 region is CASSLQQGGQPQHF. For the CDR3, the DNA is TGTGCCAGCAGTTTACAACAGGGGGGACAGCCCCAGCATTTT. The J gene is TRBJ1-5, the V gene TRBV28; 8 nucleotides match TRBD1. The CDR3 contains 14 residues. The J segment lost 7 bases and the V segment lost 2 bases, leaving 4 bases of the junction unmatched. In germline, CDR1 is MDHEN, CDR2 SYDVKM.

About this clonotype itself: This may arise from a read error, as a much more abundant clone is one base away. Here the CDR3 DNA reads TGTGCCACCAATGAAAGGGATGAATCTTTCTTT. It is translated as CATNERDESFF. This chain links TRBV28 with TRBJ1-1; D remains ambiguous. The CDR3 is 11 residues long. The germline V gene encodes CDR1 MDHEN and CDR2 SYDVKM.

Notes on this clonotype: A much larger clonotype is one base distant, so this may be a read error. The chain has TRBV5-1 and TRBJ2-7, with D uncertain. The germline V gene encodes CDR1 SGHRS and CDR2 YFSETQ. Trimming shortened V by 5 bases and J by 2 bases, and 14 bases separated the two germline ends. This CDR3 comprises 14 residues. The CDR3 loop is CASRLKLGTYEQYF. In DNA form, the CDR3 reads TGCGCCAGCAGATTAAAACTGGGGACCTACGAGCAGTACTTC.

This clonotype has ten or more counts. The V call is TRBV19, the J call TRBJ2-2, with D hard to call. Trimming stripped 7 bases from V and 0 bases from J, with 12 bases between. This CDR3 has 15 amino acids. Germline V gives CDR1 LNHDA, CDR2 SQIVND (reference sequence). The CDR3 DNA reads TGTGCCAGTACCCCAGGAAGAGCGAACACCGGGGAGCTGTTTTTT. It codes for CASTPGRANTGELFF. Based on the CDR3 plus reference TRBV19 and TRBJ2-2, the full variable domain is DGGITQSPKYLFRKEGQNVTLSCEQNLNHDAMYWYRQDPGQGLRLIYYSQIVNDFQKGDIAEGYSVSREKKESFPLTVTSAQKNPTAFYLCASTPGRANTGELFFGEGSRLTVL.